This T cell receptor beta chain was retrieved from a study of PD-1 blockade in classical Hodgkin lymphoma. Trimming pared 0 bases from V and 1 base from J, leaving 19 bases between. The CDR3 is 20 amino acids. Germline CDR1 ENHRY, CDR2 SYGVKD. Study-wide findings and caveats: Relapsed/refractory patients reportedly had lower baseline diversity than newly diagnosed patients. Significant TCR diversity gains by C4D1 occurred in CD4+ but not CD8+ cells. Newly diagnosed and completely responding patients shared comparable baseline diversity.

On this clone itself: Its target is not known.

Specified time point: cycle 4 day 1 (C4D1), after less than 7 weeks of nivolumab. Every patient experienced relapse after autologous stem cell transplantation, and brentuximab vedotin exposure varied. Patients' outcomes at their best amounted to complete response, partial response or progressive disease. The repertoire was sequenced with immunoSEQ multiplex PCR; TCRdb's copy has only in-frame clones and lacks some. The table has about 90,000 clones, 90% seen once. This sequence joins TRBV10-3 and TRBJ2-6, with D perhaps matching TRBD1 or TRBD2 (6 bases each). The TCR originated in a human donor with classical Hodgkin lymphoma. The source was peripheral blood mononuclear cells (PBMCs), collected before the fourth cycle of nivolumab. CDR3 DNA: TGTGCCATCAGTGAGTCTCTGGAGGGGGATTATAATTCTGGGGCCAACGTCCTGACTTTC. It specifies CAISESLEGDYNSGANVLTF.